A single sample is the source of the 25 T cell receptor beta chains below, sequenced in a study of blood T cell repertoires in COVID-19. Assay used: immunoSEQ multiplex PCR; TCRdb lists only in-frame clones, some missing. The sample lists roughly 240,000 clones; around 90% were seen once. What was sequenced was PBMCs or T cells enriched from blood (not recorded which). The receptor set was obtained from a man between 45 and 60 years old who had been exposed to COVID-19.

CDR3 DNA: TGTGCCATCAGGAGCGGGAGGGGGACAGATACGCAGTATTTT. Residues: CAIRSGRGTDTQYF. The J gene is TRBJ2-3, the V gene TRBV10-3; 10 bases are shared with TRBD2. The CDR3 covers 14 residues. Germline V gene lookup returns CDR1 ENHRY and CDR2 SYGVKD. J gave up 3 bases and V 6 bases, and 3 bases lay outside the gene matches.

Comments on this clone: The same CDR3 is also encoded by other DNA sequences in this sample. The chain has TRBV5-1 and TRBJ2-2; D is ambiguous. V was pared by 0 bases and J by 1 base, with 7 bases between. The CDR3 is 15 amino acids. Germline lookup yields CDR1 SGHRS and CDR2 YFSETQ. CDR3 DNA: TGCGCCAGCAGCTTGGGTCTTTTGAACACCGGGGAGCTGTTTTTT. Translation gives CASSLGLLNTGELFF.

Here the CDR3 DNA reads TGTGCCAGCAGTGAAACAGGGAATCAGCCCCAGCATTTT. Translated, it gives CASSETGNQPQHF. The V gene is TRBV12-3 or TRBV12-4, the J gene TRBJ1-5; possibly TRBD1 for D (6 bases). Trimming took 5 bases from V and 4 from J, leaving 9 bases between them. The CDR3 length is 13 residues.

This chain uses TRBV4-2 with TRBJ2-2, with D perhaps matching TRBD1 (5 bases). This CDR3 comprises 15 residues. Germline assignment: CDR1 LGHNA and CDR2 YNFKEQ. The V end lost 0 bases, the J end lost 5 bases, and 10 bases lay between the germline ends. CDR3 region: CASSQDRVLTGELFF. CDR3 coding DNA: TGTGCCAGCAGCCAAGACAGGGTCCTAACCGGGGAGCTGTTTTTT.

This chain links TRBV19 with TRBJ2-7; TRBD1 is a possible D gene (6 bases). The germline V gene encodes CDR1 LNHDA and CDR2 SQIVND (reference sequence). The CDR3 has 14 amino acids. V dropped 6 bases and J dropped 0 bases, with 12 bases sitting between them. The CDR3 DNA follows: TGTGCCAGTAGGCCACAGGGATTCTCCTACGAGCAGTACTTC. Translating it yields CASRPQGFSYEQYF.

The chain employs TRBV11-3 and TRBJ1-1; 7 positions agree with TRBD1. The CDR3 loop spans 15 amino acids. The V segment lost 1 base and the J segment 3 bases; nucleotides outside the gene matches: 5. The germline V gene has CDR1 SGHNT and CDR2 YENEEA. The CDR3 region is CASSLVPGTDTEAFF. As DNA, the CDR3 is TGTGCCAGCAGCTTAGTCCCGGGGACAGACACTGAAGCTTTCTTT.

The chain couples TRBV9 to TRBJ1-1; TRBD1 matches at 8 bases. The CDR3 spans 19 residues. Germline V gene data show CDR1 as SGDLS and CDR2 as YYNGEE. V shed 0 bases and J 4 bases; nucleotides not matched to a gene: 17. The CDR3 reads CASSVDPGGTGGGSTEAFF. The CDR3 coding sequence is TGTGCCAGCAGCGTAGATCCCGGGGGAACAGGGGGTGGGAGCACTGAAGCTTTCTTT.

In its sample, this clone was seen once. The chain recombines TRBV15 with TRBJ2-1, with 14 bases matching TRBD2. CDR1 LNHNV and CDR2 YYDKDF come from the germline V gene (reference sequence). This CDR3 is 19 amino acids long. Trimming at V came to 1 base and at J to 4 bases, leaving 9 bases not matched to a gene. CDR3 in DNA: TGTGCCACCAGCAGAGTTTGGGGACTAGCGGGAGAAGATTACAATGAGCAGTTCTTC. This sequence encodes CATSRVWGLAGEDYNEQFF.

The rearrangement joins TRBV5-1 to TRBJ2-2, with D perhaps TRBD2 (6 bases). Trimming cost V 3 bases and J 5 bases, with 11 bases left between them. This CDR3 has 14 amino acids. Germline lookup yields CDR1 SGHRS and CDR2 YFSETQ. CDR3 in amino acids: CASSSYRGTGELFF. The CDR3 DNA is TGCGCCAGCAGCTCCTACCGGGGGACCGGGGAGCTGTTTTTT. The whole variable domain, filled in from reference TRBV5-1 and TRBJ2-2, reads KAGVTQTPRYLIKTRGQQVTLSCSPISGHRSVSWYQQTPGQGLQFLFEYFSETQRNKGNFPGRFSGRQFSNSRSEMNVSTLELGDSALYLCASSSYRGTGELFFGEGSRLTVL.

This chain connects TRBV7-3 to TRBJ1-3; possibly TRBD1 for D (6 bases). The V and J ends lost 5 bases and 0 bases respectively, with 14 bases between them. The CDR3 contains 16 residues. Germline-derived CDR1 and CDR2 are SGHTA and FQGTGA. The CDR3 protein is CASSLGTSPSGNTIYF. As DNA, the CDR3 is TGTGCCAGCAGCCTGGGGACAAGTCCCTCTGGAAACACCATATATTTT.

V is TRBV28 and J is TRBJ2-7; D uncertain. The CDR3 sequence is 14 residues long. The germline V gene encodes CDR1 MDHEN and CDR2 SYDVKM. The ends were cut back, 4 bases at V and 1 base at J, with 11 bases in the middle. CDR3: CASSSVTLSYEQYV. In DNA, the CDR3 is TGTGCCAGCAGTTCCGTGACATTATCCTACGAGCAGTACGTC.

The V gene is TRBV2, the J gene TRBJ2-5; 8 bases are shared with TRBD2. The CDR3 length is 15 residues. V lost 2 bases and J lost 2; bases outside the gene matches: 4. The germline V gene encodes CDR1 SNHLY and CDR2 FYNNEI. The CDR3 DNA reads TGTGCCAGCAGTGAATTCGGGGGGGGACAAGAGACCCAGTACTTC. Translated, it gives CASSEFGGGQETQYF.

Written as DNA, the CDR3 is TGTGCCAGCAGTTCCCCGGGACAGGGCAATCAGCCCCAGCATTTT. Translation: CASSSPGQGNQPQHF. V gene TRBV6-5 combines with J gene TRBJ1-5; 8 positions match TRBD1. Per germline, CDR1 MNHEY and CDR2 SVGAGI. V lost 4 bases to trimming and J lost 2 bases; unmatched junction nucleotides: 4. This CDR3 is built from 15 residues.

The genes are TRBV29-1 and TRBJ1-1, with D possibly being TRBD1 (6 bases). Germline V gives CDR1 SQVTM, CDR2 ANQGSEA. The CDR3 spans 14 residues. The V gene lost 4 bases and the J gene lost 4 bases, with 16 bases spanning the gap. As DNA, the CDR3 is TGCAGCGTTGGGGGGCTCTTAGGGGCCACTGAAGCTTTCTTT. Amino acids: CSVGGLLGATEAFF.

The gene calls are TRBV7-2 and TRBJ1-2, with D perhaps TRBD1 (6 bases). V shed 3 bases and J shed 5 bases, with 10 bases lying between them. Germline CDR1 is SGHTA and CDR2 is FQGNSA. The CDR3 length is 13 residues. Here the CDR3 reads CASSFGGQYGYTF. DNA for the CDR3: TGTGCCAGCAGCTTCGGGGGGCAATATGGCTACACCTTC.

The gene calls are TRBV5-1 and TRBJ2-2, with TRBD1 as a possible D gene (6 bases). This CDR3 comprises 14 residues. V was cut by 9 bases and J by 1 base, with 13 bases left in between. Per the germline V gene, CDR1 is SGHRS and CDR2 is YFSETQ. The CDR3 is CATNRDLNTGELFF. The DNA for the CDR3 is TGCGCCACCAACAGGGATTTGAACACCGGGGAGCTGTTTTTT. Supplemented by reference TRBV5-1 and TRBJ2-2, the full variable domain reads KAGVTQTPRYLIKTRGQQVTLSCSPISGHRSVSWYQQTPGQGLQFLFEYFSETQRNKGNFPGRFSGRQFSNSRSEMNVSTLELGDSALYLCATNRDLNTGELFFGEGSRLTVL.

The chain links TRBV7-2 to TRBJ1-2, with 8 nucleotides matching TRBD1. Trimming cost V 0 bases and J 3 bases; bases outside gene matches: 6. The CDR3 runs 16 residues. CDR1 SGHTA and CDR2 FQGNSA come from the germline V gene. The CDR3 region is CASSLALDRADYGYTF. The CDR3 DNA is TGTGCCAGCAGCTTAGCCCTGGACAGGGCGGACTATGGCTACACCTTC.

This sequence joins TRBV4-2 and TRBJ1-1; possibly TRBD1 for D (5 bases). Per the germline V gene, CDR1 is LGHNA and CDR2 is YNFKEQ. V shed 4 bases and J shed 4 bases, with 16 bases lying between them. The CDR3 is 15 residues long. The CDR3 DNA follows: TGTGCCAGCAGCCGAGGGCAGCGGGGGGGCACTGAAGCTTTCTTT. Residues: CASSRGQRGGTEAFF.

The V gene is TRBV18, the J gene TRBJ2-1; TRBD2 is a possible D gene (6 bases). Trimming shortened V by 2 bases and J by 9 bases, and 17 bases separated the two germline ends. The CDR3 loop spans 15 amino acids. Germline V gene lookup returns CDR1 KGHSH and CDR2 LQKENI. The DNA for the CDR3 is TGTGCCAGCTCACCAGTGGTGACAGCGGGTGGTGAGCAGTTCTTC. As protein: CASSPVVTAGGEQFF.

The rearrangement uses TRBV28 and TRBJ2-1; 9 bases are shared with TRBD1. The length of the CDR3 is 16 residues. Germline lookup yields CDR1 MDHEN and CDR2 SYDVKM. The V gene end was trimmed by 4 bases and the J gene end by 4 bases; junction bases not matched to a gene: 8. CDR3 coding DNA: TGTGCCAGCAGTTCTACCGGGACAGGGTTATACAATGAGCAGTTCTTC. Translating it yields CASSSTGTGLYNEQFF.

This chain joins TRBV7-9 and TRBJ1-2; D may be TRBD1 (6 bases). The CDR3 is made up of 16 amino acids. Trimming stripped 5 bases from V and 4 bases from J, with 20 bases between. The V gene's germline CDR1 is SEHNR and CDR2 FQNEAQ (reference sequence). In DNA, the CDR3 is TGTGCCAGCAGCCCCGAGGGGGGGCGCGTGGGCTATGGCTACACCTTC. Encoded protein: CASSPEGGRVGYGYTF.

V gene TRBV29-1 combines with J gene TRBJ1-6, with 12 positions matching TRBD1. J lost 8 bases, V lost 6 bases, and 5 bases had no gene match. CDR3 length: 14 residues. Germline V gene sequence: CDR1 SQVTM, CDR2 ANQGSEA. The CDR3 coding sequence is TGCAGCGTCGGGACAGGGGGCGCCGATTCACCCCTCCACTTT. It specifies CSVGTGGADSPLHF.

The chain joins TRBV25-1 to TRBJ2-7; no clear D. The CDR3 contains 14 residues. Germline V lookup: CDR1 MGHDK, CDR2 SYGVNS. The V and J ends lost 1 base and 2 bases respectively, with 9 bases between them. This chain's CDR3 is CASSESLPPYEQYF. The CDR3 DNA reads TGTGCCAGCAGTGAATCCCTACCCCCCTACGAGCAGTACTTC.

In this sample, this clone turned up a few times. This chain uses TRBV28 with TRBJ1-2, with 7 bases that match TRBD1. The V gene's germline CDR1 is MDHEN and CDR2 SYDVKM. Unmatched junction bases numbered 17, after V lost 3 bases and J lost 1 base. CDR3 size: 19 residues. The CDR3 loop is CASSLLQGRRGRINYGYTF. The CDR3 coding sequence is TGTGCCAGCAGTTTGCTGCAAGGGAGGAGGGGGCGGATTAACTATGGCTACACCTTC.

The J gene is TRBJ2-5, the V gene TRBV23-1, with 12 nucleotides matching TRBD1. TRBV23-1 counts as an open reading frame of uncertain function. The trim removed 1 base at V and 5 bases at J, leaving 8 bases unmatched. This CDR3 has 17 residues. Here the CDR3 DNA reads TGCGCCAGCAGTCAATACCGGGACAGGGGGCTGAGGGAGACCCAGTACTTC. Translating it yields CASSQYRDRGLRETQYF.